The clone carrying this T cell receptor (beta chain) was seen only a few times. Its antigen is still unknown. The CDR3 is 16 residues long. The germline V gene has CDR1 LNHDA and CDR2 SQIVND (reference sequence). Trimming at V came to 4 bases and at J to 3 bases, leaving 8 bases not matched to a gene. This sample is drawn from a study of cytomegalovirus exposure and HLA in healthy donors. As for the study in general: The use of the same platform for the 130 or so validation repertoires and the approximately 670 first-cohort repertoires was reported by a later analysis.

Study-level points and caveats: Across donors, most TCRs were seen rarely, yet some public ones were widespread.

TCRdb's table, derived via immunoSEQ multiplex PCR, lists solely in-frame clones and lacks some. The sample gives about 120,000 clones, more than 75% of which show up once; 2% to 2.5% is in the top ten. The donors were part of the 120-subject validation cohort, which stood apart from the approximately 630-subject first cohort. This chain joins TRBV19 and TRBJ1-4; TRBD1 matches at 7 bases. The origin of this receptor is a woman aged 25 to 39 in good health and CMV-seronegative. Sequencing used PBMCs. The CDR3, as DNA: TGTGCCAGTAGTAACGCCAGGGGGGAGGCTAATGAAAAACTGTTTTTT. Residues: CASSNARGEANEKLFF.